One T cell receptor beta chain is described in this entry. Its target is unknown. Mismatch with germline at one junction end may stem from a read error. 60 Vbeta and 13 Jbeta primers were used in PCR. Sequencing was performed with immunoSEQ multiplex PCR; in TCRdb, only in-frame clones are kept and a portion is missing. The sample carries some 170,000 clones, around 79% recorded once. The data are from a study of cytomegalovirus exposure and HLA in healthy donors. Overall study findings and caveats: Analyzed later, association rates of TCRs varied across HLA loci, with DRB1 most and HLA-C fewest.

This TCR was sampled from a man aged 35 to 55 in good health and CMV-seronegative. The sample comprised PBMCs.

CDR3 coding DNA: TGTGCCAGCACCTTATGGATTAACAGGGGGCGGTTGGGCACCGGGGAGCTGTTTTTT. Translating gives CASTLWINRGRLGTGELFF. This chain uses TRBV7-9 with TRBJ2-2; 9 bases line up with TRBD1. Germline V gene data show CDR1 as SEHNR and CDR2 as FQNEAQ (reference sequence). The CDR3 covers 19 residues. Looking up the rest from reference TRBV7-9 and TRBJ2-2 gives the full variable domain: DTGVSQNPRHKITKRGQNVTFRCDPISEHNRLYWYRQTLGQGPEFLTYFQNEAQLEKSRLLSDRFSAERPKGSFSTLEIQRTEQGDSAMYLCASTLWINRGRLGTGELFFGEGSRLTVL.